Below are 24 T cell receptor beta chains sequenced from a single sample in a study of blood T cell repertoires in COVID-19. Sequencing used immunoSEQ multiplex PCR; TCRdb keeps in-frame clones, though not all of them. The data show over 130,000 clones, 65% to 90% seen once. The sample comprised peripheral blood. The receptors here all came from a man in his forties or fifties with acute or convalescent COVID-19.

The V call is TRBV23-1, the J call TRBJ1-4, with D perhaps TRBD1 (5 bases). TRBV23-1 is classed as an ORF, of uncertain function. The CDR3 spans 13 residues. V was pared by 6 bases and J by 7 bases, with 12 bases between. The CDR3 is CASRGGLGEKLFF. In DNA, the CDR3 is TGCGCCAGCAGGGGGGGGTTGGGTGAAAAACTGTTTTTT.

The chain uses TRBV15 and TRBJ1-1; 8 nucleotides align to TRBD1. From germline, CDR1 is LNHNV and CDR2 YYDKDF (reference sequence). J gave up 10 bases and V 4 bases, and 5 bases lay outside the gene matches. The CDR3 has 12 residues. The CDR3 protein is CATSTQGASAFF. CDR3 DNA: TGTGCCACCAGCACGCAGGGGGCTTCAGCTTTCTTT.

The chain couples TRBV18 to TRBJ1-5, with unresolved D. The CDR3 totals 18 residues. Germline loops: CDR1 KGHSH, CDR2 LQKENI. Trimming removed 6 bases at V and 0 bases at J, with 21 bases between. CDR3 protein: CASSPREGRPNSNQPQHF. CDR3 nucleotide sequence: TGTGCCAGCTCCCCTCGAGAAGGCAGGCCAAATAGCAATCAGCCCCAGCATTTT.

CDR3 DNA sequence: TGTGCCAGCAGTTTTTCAGTGGCTCAGCCCCAGCATTTT. Amino acid sequence: CASSFSVAQPQHF. This chain connects TRBV12-3 or TRBV12-4 to TRBJ1-5, with no clear D. The CDR3 is 13 residues long. V was shortened by 3 bases and J by 6 bases, with 9 bases between the two germline ends.

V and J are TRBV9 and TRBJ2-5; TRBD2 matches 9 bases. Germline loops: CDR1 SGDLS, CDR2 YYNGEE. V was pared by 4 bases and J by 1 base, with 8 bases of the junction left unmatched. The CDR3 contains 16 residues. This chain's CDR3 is CASSSGAGGLQETQYF. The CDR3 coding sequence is TGTGCCAGCAGCTCCGGAGCGGGAGGCCTCCAAGAGACCCAGTACTTC.

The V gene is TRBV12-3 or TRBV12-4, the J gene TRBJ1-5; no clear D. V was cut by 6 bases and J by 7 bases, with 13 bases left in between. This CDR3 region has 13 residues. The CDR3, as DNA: TGTGCCAGCAGACCTGGCGGCGGCCAGCCCCAGCATTTT. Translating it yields CASRPGGGQPQHF.

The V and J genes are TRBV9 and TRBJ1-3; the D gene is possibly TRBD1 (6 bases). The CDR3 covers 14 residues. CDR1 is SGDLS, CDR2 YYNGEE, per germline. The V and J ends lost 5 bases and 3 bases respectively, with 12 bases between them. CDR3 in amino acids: CASSGGAFGNTIYF. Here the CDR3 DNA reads TGTGCCAGCAGTGGGGGGGCGTTTGGAAACACCATATATTTT. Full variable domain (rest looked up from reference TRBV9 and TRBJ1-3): DSGVTQTPKHLITATGQRVTLRCSPRSGDLSVYWYQQSLDQGLQFLIQYYNGEERAKGNILERFSAQQFPDLHSELNLSSLELGDSALYFCASSGGAFGNTIYFGEGSWLTVV.

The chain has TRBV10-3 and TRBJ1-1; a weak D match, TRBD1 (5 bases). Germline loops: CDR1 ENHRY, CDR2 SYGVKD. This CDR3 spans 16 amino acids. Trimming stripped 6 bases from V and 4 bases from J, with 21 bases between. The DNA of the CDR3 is TGTGCCATCAGCGCTTCAACGACAGCCACCACCACTGAAGCTTTCTTT. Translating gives CAISASTTATTTEAFF.

This CDR3 is CASSYSWQLNTEAFF. The CDR3, as DNA: TGTGCCAGCAGTTACTCCTGGCAGTTGAACACTGAAGCTTTCTTT. V gene TRBV6-5 combines with J gene TRBJ1-1; unclear D gene. Germline V lookup: CDR1 MNHEY, CDR2 SVGAGI. V lost 0 bases to trimming and J lost 0 bases, with 8 bases between them. This CDR3 comprises 15 residues.

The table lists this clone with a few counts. CDR3: CASSSQGRANTEAFF. CDR3 coding DNA: TGTGCCAGCAGTTCTCAGGGTAGGGCGAACACTGAAGCTTTCTTT. This chain links TRBV6-5 with TRBJ1-1; tentative D call: TRBD1 (5 bases). This CDR3 comprises 15 residues. Germline V gene data show CDR1 as MNHEY and CDR2 as SVGAGI. V lost 4 bases to trimming and J lost 1 base, with 13 bases between them.

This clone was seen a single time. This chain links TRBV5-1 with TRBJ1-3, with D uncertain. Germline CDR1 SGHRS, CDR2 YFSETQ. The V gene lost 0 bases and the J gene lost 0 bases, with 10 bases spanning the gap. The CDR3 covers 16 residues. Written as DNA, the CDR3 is TGCGCCAGCAGCTTGGGACATTCTAACTCTGGAAACACCATATATTTT. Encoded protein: CASSLGHSNSGNTIYF.

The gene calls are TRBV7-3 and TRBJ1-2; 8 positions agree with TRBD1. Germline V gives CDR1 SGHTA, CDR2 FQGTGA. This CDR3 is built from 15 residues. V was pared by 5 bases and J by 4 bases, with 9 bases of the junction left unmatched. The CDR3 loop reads CASSPTGGGAYGYTF. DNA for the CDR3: TGTGCCAGCAGCCCTACAGGGGGGGGTGCCTATGGCTACACCTTC.

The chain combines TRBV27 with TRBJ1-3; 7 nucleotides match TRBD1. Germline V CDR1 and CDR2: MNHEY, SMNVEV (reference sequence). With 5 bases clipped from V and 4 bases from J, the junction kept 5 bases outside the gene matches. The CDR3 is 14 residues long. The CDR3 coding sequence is TGTGCCAGCAGTAGCAGGGGGGAAGGAAACACCATATATTTT. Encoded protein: CASSSRGEGNTIYF.

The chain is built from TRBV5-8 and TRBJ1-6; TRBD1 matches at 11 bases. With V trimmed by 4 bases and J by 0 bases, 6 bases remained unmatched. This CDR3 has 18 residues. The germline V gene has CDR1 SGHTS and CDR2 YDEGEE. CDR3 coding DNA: TGTGCCAGCAGCCCCGGGACAGGGGGAAGCTCCTATAATTCACCCCTCCACTTT. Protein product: CASSPGTGGSSYNSPLHF.

Written as DNA, the CDR3 is TGTGCCAGCAGTGACCGGGCCCGGGGCACTGAAGCTTTCTTT. Translating it yields CASSDRARGTEAFF. V usage is TRBV2 and J usage is TRBJ1-1; the D is unclear. The CDR3 contains 14 residues. Germline assignment: CDR1 SNHLY and CDR2 FYNNEI. Trimming shortened V by 3 bases and J by 4 bases, and 12 bases separated the two germline ends.

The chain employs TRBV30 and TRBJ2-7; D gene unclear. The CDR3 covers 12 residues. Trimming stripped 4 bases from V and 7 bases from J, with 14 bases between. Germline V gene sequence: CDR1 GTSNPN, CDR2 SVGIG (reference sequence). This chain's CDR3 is CAWNPGLGEQYF. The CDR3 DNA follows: TGTGCCTGGAACCCCGGGTTGGGTGAGCAGTACTTC.

Written as DNA, the CDR3 is TGTGCCAGCAGTTTAGGGACTTGGCATGGCTACACCTTC. This codes for CASSLGTWHGYTF. This chain uses TRBV12-3 or TRBV12-4 with TRBJ1-2; no firm D call. The CDR3 runs to 13 residues. The V end was cut by 1 base, the J end by 6 bases, with 9 bases between.

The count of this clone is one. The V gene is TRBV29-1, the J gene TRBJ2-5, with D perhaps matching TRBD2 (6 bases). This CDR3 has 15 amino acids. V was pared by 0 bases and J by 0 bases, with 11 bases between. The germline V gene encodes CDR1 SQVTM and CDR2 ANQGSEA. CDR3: CSVEDLLANQETQYF. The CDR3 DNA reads TGCAGCGTTGAAGATCTGCTAGCGAACCAAGAGACCCAGTACTTC.

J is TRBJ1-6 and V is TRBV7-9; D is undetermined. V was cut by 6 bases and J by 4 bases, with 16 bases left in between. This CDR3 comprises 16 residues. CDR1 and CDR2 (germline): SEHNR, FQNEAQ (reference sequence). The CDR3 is CASRQSVNEYNSPLHF. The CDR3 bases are TGTGCCAGCAGGCAATCCGTCAACGAGTATAATTCACCCCTCCACTTT.

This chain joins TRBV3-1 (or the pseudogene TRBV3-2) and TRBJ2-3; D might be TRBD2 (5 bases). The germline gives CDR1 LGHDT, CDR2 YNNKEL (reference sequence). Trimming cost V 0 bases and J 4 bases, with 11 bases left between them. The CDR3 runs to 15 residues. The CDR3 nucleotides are TGTGCCAGCAGCCAAGAATTAACTAGTTCAGATACGCAGTATTTT. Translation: CASSQELTSSDTQYF.

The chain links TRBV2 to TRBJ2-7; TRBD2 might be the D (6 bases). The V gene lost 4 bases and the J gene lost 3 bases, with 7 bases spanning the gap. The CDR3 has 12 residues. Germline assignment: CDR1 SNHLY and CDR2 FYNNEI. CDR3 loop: CASSVGGYEQYF. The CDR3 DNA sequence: TGTGCCAGCAGTGTGGGGGGCTACGAGCAGTACTTC.

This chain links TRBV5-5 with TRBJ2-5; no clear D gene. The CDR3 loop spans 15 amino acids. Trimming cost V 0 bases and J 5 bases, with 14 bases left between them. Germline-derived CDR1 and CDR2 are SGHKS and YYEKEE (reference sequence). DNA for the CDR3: TGTGCCAGCAGCTTGGGACTCTACTTGGAGGAGACCCAGTACTTC. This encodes CASSLGLYLEETQYF.

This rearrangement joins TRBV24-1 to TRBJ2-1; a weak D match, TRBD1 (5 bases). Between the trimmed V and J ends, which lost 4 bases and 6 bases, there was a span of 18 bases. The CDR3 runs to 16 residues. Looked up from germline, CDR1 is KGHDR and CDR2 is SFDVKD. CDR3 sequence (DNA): TGTGCCACCAGTGACTCGGTGGCAGGGCCCAGCAATGAGCAGTTCTTC. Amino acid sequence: CATSDSVAGPSNEQFF.

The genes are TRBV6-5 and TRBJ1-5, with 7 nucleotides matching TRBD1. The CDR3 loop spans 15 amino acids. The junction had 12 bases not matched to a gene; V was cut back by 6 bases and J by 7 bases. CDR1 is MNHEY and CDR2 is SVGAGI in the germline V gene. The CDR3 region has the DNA TGTGCCAGCAGCCGGGACAGCAACGCCGTGCAGCCCCAGCATTTT. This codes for CASSRDSNAVQPQHF.